The 22 T cell receptor beta chains below were found in one sample sequenced in a study of CD8+CD57+ T cells in acquired aplastic anemia. Patients chosen for sequencing had shown CD8+CD57+ cell expansion by flow cytometry. The template for TCR beta VDJ and CDR3 sequence profiling was genomic DNA. TCRdb independently ran MiXCR on the reads; one entry per CDR3 protein. This sample carries 160,000 or so distinct CDR3 sequences, 40% to 55% of them seen once, and the ten largest clones take approximately 3%. The sequenced sample was sorted CD4+, CD8+, or CD8+CD57+ T cells (not recorded which) from PBMCs. The receptors originated from a human donor with aplastic anemia.

This clonotype was detected a few times. The chain recombines TRBV30 with TRBJ2-1; TRBD1 matches at 7 bases. V dropped 3 bases and J dropped 5; count of bases not matched to a gene: 7. The CDR3 contains 14 residues. CDR1 is GTSNPN and CDR2 is SVGIG in the germline V gene (reference sequence). As DNA, the CDR3 is TGTGCCTGGAGGGGGAAGGGGGCAAACAATGAGCAGTTCTTC. Encoded protein: CAWRGKGANNEQFF.

The rearrangement links TRBV30 to TRBJ2-3, with TRBD1 matching over 8 bases. The trim removed 2 bases at V and 1 base at J, leaving 8 bases unmatched. The length of the CDR3 is 16 residues. The germline gives CDR1 GTSNPN, CDR2 SVGIG (reference sequence). The CDR3 reads CAWSRGQGKGTDTQYF. The CDR3 DNA follows: TGTGCCTGGAGTCGTGGACAGGGAAAGGGCACAGATACGCAGTATTTT.

This clonotype was picked up a small number of times. The gene calls are TRBV30 and TRBJ1-2; the D is unclear. V lost 5 bases to trimming and J lost 2 bases, with 12 bases between them. This CDR3 contains 13 residues. Germline V CDR1 and CDR2: GTSNPN, SVGIG (reference sequence). The DNA of the CDR3 is TGTGCCTGGGAGGAAGATCGGAACTATGGCTACACCTTC. This encodes CAWEEDRNYGYTF.

This clonotype was seen ten or more times. The gene calls are TRBV5-1 and TRBJ1-5, with 8 bases that match TRBD1. The CDR3 covers 14 residues. The ends lost 5 bases at V and 9 bases at J; junction bases unmatched: 10. Per the germline V gene, CDR1 is SGHRS and CDR2 is YFSETQ. CDR3 DNA sequence: TGCGCCAGCAGACCTGGACAGGGCGAGGGGCCCCAGCATTTT. It encodes CASRPGQGEGPQHF.

This clonotype was found once. The CDR3 does not close with the conserved phenylalanine or tryptophan, likely indicating a read error. V usage is TRBV28 and J usage is TRBJ2-3; 7 bases line up with TRBD1. CDR3 length: 15 residues. Germline CDR1 and CDR2: MDHEN and SYDVKM. The V gene end was trimmed by 5 bases and the J gene end by 5 bases; junction bases not matched to a gene: 10. CDR3 nucleotides: TGTGCCAGCAGTACAATGACAGGGTCGAAAGATACGCAGTATCTT. Its translation is CASSTMTGSKDTQYL.

The chain is built from TRBV28 and TRBJ2-7, with 10 bases identical to TRBD2. This CDR3 has 14 residues. Trimming removed 7 bases from V and 7 bases from J; junction bases left unmatched: 10. CDR1 and CDR2 from the germline V gene are MDHEN and SYDVKM. CDR3 DNA sequence: TGTGCCAGCATATCACTAGCGGGACGTTCAGAGCAGTACTTC. This codes for CASISLAGRSEQYF. The full variable domain, in which reference TRBV28 and TRBJ2-7 provide the parts outside the CDR3, is DVKVTQSSRYLVKRTGEKVFLECVQDMDHENMFWYRQDPGLGLRLIYFSYDVKMKEKGDIPEGYSVSREKKERFSLILESASTNQTSMYLCASISLAGRSEQYFGPGTRLTVT.

There are many counts of this clonotype. The rearrangement links TRBV3-1 to TRBJ1-2; weak D call: TRBD1 (5 bases). The CDR3 consists of 14 residues. V dropped 1 base and J dropped 3 bases, with 9 bases sitting between them. Germline V CDR1 and CDR2: LGHDT, YNNKEL (reference sequence). The CDR3 sequence is CASSQASGDYGYTF. CDR3 bases: TGTGCCAGCAGCCAAGCCTCGGGGGACTATGGCTACACCTTC.

Of note for this clonotype: Germline is not matched at one junction end, which may reflect a read error. The V call is TRBV20-1, the J call TRBJ1-2, with 9 nucleotides matching TRBD1. Per germline, CDR1 DFQATT and CDR2 SNEGSKA (reference sequence). This CDR3 has 17 residues. The CDR3 is CSTRDRWGTGSDYGYTF. The CDR3 region has the DNA TGCAGTACTAGAGACAGGTGGGGGACAGGGAGTGACTATGGCTACACCTTC.

This clonotype has a handful of counts. The CDR3 sequence: CASSVELNTEAFF. The CDR3, as DNA: TGTGCCAGCAGTGTTGAGTTGAACACTGAAGCTTTCTTT. This chain joins TRBV2 and TRBJ1-1; D is uncertain. The V and J ends lost 4 bases and 0 bases respectively, with 6 bases between them. The CDR3 loop spans 13 amino acids. Germline lookup yields CDR1 SNHLY and CDR2 FYNNEI.

This clonotype occurred a few times. The chain employs TRBV2 and TRBJ1-1; no definite D call. Germline-derived CDR1 and CDR2 are SNHLY and FYNNEI. V was cut by 3 bases and J by 2 bases, with 7 bases left in between. This CDR3 region has 13 residues. This CDR3 is CASSDWVNTEAFF. The CDR3 DNA follows: TGTGCCAGCAGTGATTGGGTAAACACTGAAGCTTTCTTT.

This clonotype has a handful of counts. J is TRBJ2-6 and V is TRBV11-2; perhaps TRBD1 as D (6 bases). The CDR3 consists of 16 residues. V lost 0 bases and J lost 0, with 6 bases in between. Germline-derived CDR1 and CDR2 are SGHAT and FQNNGV. The CDR3 protein is CASSLEGASGANVLTF. The CDR3 nucleotides read TGTGCCAGCAGCTTAGAGGGGGCCTCTGGGGCCAACGTCCTGACTTTC.

The chain combines TRBV2 with TRBJ1-2, with TRBD1 matching 9 bases. V lost 11 bases and J lost 1; bases outside the gene matches: 8. The CDR3 length is 14 residues. Germline CDR1 reads SNHLY; CDR2 reads FYNNEI. CDR3 amino acids: CAGRYRGLNYGYTF. The CDR3 nucleotides are TGTGCCGGACGATACAGGGGGCTTAACTATGGCTACACCTTC.

Ten or more counts support this clonotype. This chain links TRBV2 with TRBJ1-5; the match to TRBD1 covers 10 bases. Germline CDR1 and CDR2: SNHLY and FYNNEI. The CDR3 is made up of 13 amino acids. V shed 5 bases and J 6 bases; nucleotides not matched to a gene: 1. The DNA of the CDR3 is TGTGCCAGCAGTTGGACAGGGGGTCAGCCCCAGCATTTT. This gives the protein CASSWTGGQPQHF.

This clonotype was seen many times. The genes are TRBV9 and TRBJ2-7; unclear D gene. Germline loops: CDR1 SGDLS, CDR2 YYNGEE. The V and J ends lost 0 bases and 7 bases respectively, with 11 bases between them. The CDR3 has 13 residues. The CDR3 spells CASSVGTNGEQYF. The CDR3 DNA is TGTGCCAGCAGCGTAGGTACGAATGGGGAGCAGTACTTC.

This clonotype was counted ten times or more. The chain joins TRBV9 to TRBJ2-5, with TRBD2 as a possible D gene (5 bases). V shed 4 bases and J shed 4 bases, with 14 bases lying between them. Germline V gene data show CDR1 as SGDLS and CDR2 as YYNGEE. There are 14 residues in the CDR3. As DNA, the CDR3 is TGTGCCAGCAGCTTTTCTAGACTACCAGAGACCCAGTACTTC. It specifies CASSFSRLPETQYF.

The chain joins TRBV20-1 to TRBJ2-3; the match to TRBD2 covers 8 bases. After removal of 5 bases from V and 6 bases from J, the junction contained 7 bases not matched to a gene. CDR1 is DFQATT, CDR2 SNEGSKA, per germline (reference sequence). This CDR3 is built from 13 residues. The CDR3 coding sequence is TGCAGTGCTCCCGGGAGGGGGGAGGATACGCAGTATTTT. Protein sequence: CSAPGRGEDTQYF.

The table lists this clonotype with many counts. This rearrangement joins TRBV7-2 to TRBJ1-4; 9 bases agree with TRBD1. After removal of 5 bases from V and 9 bases from J, the junction contained 10 bases not matched to a gene. CDR1 and CDR2 (germline): SGHTA, FQGNSA. The CDR3 contains 15 residues. CDR3 nucleotide sequence: TGTGCCAGCAGCCAAATCGGGACAGGGTGGCAAAAACTGTTTTTT. Translating gives CASSQIGTGWQKLFF. The whole variable domain, remainder taken from reference TRBV7-2 and TRBJ1-4, is GAGVSQSPSNKVTEKGKDVELRCDPISGHTALYWYRQSLGQGLEFLIYFQGNSAPDKSGLPSDRFSAERTGGSVSTLTIQRTQQEDSAVYLCASSQIGTGWQKLFFGSGTQLSVL.

The chain recombines TRBV29-1 with TRBJ1-4; D call uncertain. Looked up from germline, CDR1 is SQVTM and CDR2 is ANQGSEA. There are 12 residues in the CDR3. CDR3 residues: CSLRTSNEKLFF. The CDR3 DNA follows: TGCAGTTTAAGGACCTCTAATGAAAAACTGTTTTTT.

J is TRBJ1-1 and V is TRBV29-1; D may be TRBD1 (5 bases). Germline V gene lookup returns CDR1 SQVTM and CDR2 ANQGSEA. Trimming cost V 6 bases and J 2 bases, with 19 bases left between them. The CDR3 runs to 15 residues. The CDR3 DNA sequence: TGCAGCGTAGAAACACTGACAGCAACCAACACTGAAGCTTTCTTT. Residues: CSVETLTATNTEAFF. Full variable domain (rest looked up from reference TRBV29-1 and TRBJ1-1): SAVISQKPSRDICQRGTSLTIQCQVDSQVTMMFWYRQQPGQSLTLIATANQGSEATYESGFVIDKFPISRPNLTFSTLTVSNMSPEDSSIYLCSVETLTATNTEAFFGQGTRLTVV.

This clonotype has at least ten counts. With a much larger clone just one base away, this may be a read error. This chain joins TRBV29-1 and TRBJ2-7; the D gene is possibly TRBD1 (6 bases). Germline V gives CDR1 SQVTM, CDR2 ANQGSEA. This CDR3 is 15 amino acids long. Trimming took off 5 bases at V and 4 bases at J, with 21 bases between the two ends. CDR3 coding DNA: TGCAGCGTTACAGGCAGGGGAAGGGTTGAGTACGAGCAGTACTTC. It codes for CSVTGRGRVEYEQYF.

This clonotype was seen a handful of times. A much larger clone differs by one base, so this may be a read error. This chain uses TRBV29-1 with TRBJ2-7; perhaps D is TRBD1 or TRBD2 (5 bases each). Trimming took 0 bases from V and 6 from J, leaving 21 bases between them. The CDR3 sequence is 16 residues long. Per germline, CDR1 SQVTM and CDR2 ANQGSEA. CDR3 residues: CSVEDTSDGAGGEQYF. CDR3 nucleotides: TGCAGCGTTGAAGACACATCTGATGGGGCGGGCGGCGAGCAGTACTTC.

On this clonotype: This may arise from a read error, as a much more abundant clone is one base away. Since no conserved phenylalanine or tryptophan closes the CDR3, a read error is the likely cause. The V and J genes are TRBV4-2 and TRBJ1-1; TRBD1 aligns across 9 bases. Per the germline V gene, CDR1 is LGHNA and CDR2 is YNFKEQ. The CDR3 covers 15 residues. V shed 1 base, J shed 4 bases, and the junction held 4 bases outside the gene matches. The CDR3 coding sequence is TGTGCCAGCAGCCAAGCCGGGACAGGGCCCACTGAAGCTTTCTCT. Translated, it gives CASSQAGTGPTEAFS.